Sequencing of this T cell receptor (beta chain) was carried out in a study of Ad26.COV2.S vaccination and SARS-CoV-2 variants. Here immunoSEQ multiplex PCR was the method, and the copy in TCRdb shows in-frame clones only, minus some. The table has roughly 380,000 clones, roughly 94% seen once. This CDR3 region has 13 residues. Germline values: CDR1 MNHEY, CDR2 SMNVEV (reference sequence). The V end lost 1 base, the J end lost 5 bases, and 8 bases lay between the germline ends. Source: peripheral blood, taken after recovery from COVID-19. V usage is TRBV27 and J usage is TRBJ1-1; the D is unclear. This clonotype was sampled from a human donor who had recovered from COVID-19. CDR3 DNA: TGTGCCAGCAGTTTATGGTCCGGAACTGAAGCTTTCTTT. Its protein product is CASSLWSGTEAFF.